These 6 T cell receptor beta chains were all obtained from the same sample, sequenced in a study of shared clonotypes between healthy human individuals (dated by TCRdb to 2018 to 2020). The library came from the immunoSEQ multiplex PCR assay. TCRdb retrieved this table from immuneACCESS and kept in-frame rearrangements only. Not all clones are present; in checked studies, unresolved V genes account for under half, and no reason is known for the remainder. The sample contains about 2.2 million clones, over 85% of them found a single time. The leading ten clones occupy about 1.7% of the sample. CD8 naive samples were obtained by positive selection for CCR7 among CD45RO-negative cells, yielding a CD45RA+CCR7+ population from which TemRA cells were excluded. The specimen sequenced was naive CD8+ T cells from PBMCs. The meaning of the sample's cell subset or site label: CD45RA+CCR7+. Receptors originate from a man between 18 and 35 years old in good health. Some clones in this sample may be carry-over from other donors' samples.

As concerns this clone: Other nucleotide sequences from this sample produce the same CDR3. The chain uses TRBV9 and TRBJ2-3; TRBD2 might be the D (6 bases). The V end was cut by 0 bases, the J end by 0 bases, with 11 bases between. The CDR3 contains 16 residues. Germline V lookup: CDR1 SGDLS, CDR2 YYNGEE. Written as DNA, the CDR3 is TGTGCCAGCAGCGTAGTCTCAAGCGGGAGCACAGATACGCAGTATTTT. This gives the protein CASSVVSSGSTDTQYF.

The V call is TRBV4-1, the J call TRBJ1-1, with 7 bases lining up with TRBD1. The V gene's germline CDR1 is MGHRA and CDR2 YSYEKL. Germline trimming cut 3 bases from V and 12 bases from J; bases unmatched to any gene: 7. This CDR3 region has 12 residues. In nucleotides, the CDR3 is TGCGCCAGCAGCCAGATCGGGGACAGAACTTTCTTT. This gives the protein CASSQIGDRTFF.

The genes are TRBV9 and TRBJ2-1; possibly TRBD1 for D (6 bases). V was cut by 3 bases and J by 3 bases, with 19 bases left in between. The CDR3 loop spans 17 amino acids. From germline, CDR1 is SGDLS and CDR2 YYNGEE. CDR3 sequence: CASSGKRQVPYYNEQFF. The CDR3 DNA reads as TGTGCCAGCAGCGGCAAGCGACAGGTTCCCTACTACAATGAGCAGTTCTTC.

V is TRBV27 and J is TRBJ2-7; 12 bases line up with TRBD1. V lost 1 base to trimming and J lost 5 bases; unmatched junction nucleotides: 12. The germline V gene encodes CDR1 MNHEY and CDR2 SMNVEV (reference sequence). CDR3 length: 18 amino acids. This CDR3 reads CASSLLTPWDRGQDEQYF. The CDR3 DNA sequence: TGTGCCAGCAGTTTATTGACGCCCTGGGACAGGGGGCAGGACGAGCAGTACTTC.

This clone was counted a few times. This chain uses TRBV28 with TRBJ1-5; TRBD1 aligns across 9 bases. Germline loops: CDR1 MDHEN, CDR2 SYDVKM. The junction had 7 bases not matched to a gene; V was cut back by 3 bases and J by 4 bases. This CDR3 contains 16 residues. Written as DNA, the CDR3 is TGTGCCAGCAGTTTCGGTTGGGACAGGGAAAATCAGCCCCAGCATTTT. Amino acid sequence: CASSFGWDRENQPQHF.

The rearrangement joins TRBV7-8 to TRBJ2-7; 9 bases line up with TRBD1. This CDR3 is built from 15 residues. V lost 1 base, J lost 5 bases, and 6 bases stayed unmatched. The germline CDR1 and CDR2 sequences are SGHVS and FQNEAQ. This CDR3 is CASSLGTGDFNEQYF. For the CDR3, the DNA is TGTGCCAGCAGCTTAGGGACAGGGGACTTCAACGAGCAGTACTTC.